This TCR beta chain stems from a study of OX40 agonist ivuxolimab in advanced cancers. Study background: Prior anti-PD-1, anti-PD-L1 or anti-CTLA-4 therapy did not bar entry, and 40% had some. Study-wide results and caveats: Blood T cells, both CD4+ and CD8+, expanded clonally by week 6 at 0.1 to 3.0 mg/kg. The work left the antigen specificity of expanded peripheral T cells undetermined.

Sequenced by immunoSEQ multiplex PCR; TCRdb stores in-frame clones only, minus some. The top ten clones hold over 0.95% of a sample with tens of thousands of clones, roughly 80% of them seen once. CDR3 length equals 16 residues. Per the germline V gene, CDR1 is SEHNR and CDR2 is FQNEAQ (reference sequence). J gave up 4 bases and V 4 bases, and 10 bases lay outside the gene matches. Regarding this clone: Its target is not known.

The chain uses TRBV7-9 and TRBJ2-1; 7 bases align to TRBD1. Sequenced here: CD4+ or CD8+ T cells sorted from blood, sampled in a trial of the OX40 agonist ivuxolimab. The TCR sequence derives from an adult with an advanced solid tumor such as melanoma, head and neck, liver or kidney cancer. The chain's CDR3 is CASSSLGGQSYNEQFF. CDR3 sequence (DNA): TGTGCCAGCAGCTCATTAGGGGGACAGAGTTACAATGAGCAGTTCTTC.